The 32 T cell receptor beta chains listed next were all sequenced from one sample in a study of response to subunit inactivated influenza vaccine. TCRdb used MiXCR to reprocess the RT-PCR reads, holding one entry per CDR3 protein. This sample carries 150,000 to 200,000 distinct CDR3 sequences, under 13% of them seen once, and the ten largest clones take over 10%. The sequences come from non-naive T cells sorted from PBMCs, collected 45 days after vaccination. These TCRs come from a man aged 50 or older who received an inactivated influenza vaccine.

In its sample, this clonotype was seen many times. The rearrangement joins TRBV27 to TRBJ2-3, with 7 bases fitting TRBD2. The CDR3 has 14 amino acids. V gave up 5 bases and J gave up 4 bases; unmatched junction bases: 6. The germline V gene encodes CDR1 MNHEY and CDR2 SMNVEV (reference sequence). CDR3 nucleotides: TGTGCCAGCAGTCGGCGGGGAGGGGCAGATACGCAGTATTTT. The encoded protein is CASSRRGGADTQYF.

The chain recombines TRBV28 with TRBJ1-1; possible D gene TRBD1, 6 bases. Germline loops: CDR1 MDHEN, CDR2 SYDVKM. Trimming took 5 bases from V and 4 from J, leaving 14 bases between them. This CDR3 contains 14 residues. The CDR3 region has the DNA TGTGCCAGCAGTCAGAGGGGGGGTGGCACTGAAGCTTTCTTT. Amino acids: CASSQRGGGTEAFF.

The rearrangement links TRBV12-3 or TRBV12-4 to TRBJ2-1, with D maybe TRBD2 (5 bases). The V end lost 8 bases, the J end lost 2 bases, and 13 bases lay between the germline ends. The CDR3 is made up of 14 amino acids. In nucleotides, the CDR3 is TGTGCCAGCGGAAGGAGCGGAGCCTACAATGAGCAGTTCTTC. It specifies CASGRSGAYNEQFF.

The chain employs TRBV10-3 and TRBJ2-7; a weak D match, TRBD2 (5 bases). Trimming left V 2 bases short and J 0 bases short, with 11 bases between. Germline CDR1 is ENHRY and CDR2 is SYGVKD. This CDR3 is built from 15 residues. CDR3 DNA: TGTGCCATCAGTGAGGATCGGGGTTCCTCCTACGAGCAGTACTTC. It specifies CAISEDRGSSYEQYF.

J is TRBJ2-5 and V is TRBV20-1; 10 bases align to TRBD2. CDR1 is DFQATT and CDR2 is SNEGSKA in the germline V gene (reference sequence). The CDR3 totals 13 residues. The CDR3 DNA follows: TGCAGCCTCGAGCGGGGGGGTCAAGAGACCCAGTACTTC. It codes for CSLERGGQETQYF.

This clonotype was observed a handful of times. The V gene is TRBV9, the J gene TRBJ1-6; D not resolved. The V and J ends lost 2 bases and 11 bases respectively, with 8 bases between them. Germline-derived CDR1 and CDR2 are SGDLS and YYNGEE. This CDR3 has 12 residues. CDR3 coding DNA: TGTGCCAGCAGCGTGAGTACGGCACCCCTCCACTTT. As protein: CASSVSTAPLHF.

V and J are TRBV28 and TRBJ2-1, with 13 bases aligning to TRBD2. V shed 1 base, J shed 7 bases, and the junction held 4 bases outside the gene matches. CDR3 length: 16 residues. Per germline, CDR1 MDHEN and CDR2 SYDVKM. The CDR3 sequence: CASSLSMGLAGNEQFF. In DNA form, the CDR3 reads TGTGCCAGCAGTTTATCCATGGGACTAGCGGGGAATGAGCAGTTCTTC.

The CDR3 protein is CASSRGGTDNSPLHF. DNA of the CDR3: TGTGCCAGTAGCAGGGGTGGGACAGATAATTCACCCCTCCACTTT. The J gene is TRBJ1-6, the V gene TRBV19; 7 nucleotides align to TRBD1. Germline V gene lookup returns CDR1 LNHDA and CDR2 SQIVND (reference sequence). After removal of 6 bases from V and 5 bases from J, the junction contained 7 bases not matched to a gene. The CDR3 has 15 amino acids.

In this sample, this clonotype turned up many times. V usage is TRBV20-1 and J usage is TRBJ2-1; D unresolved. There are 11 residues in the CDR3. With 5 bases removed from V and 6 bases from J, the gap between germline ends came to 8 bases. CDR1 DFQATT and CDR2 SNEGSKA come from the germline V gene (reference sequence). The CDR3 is CSAPLINEQFF. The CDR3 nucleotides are TGCAGTGCTCCACTTATCAATGAGCAGTTCTTC.

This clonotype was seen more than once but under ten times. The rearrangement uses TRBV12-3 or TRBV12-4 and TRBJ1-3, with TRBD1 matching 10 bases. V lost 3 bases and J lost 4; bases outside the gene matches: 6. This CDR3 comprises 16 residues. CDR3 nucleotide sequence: TGTGCCAGCAGTTTTATGGGGACAGGGGTCGGAAACACCATATATTTT. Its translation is CASSFMGTGVGNTIYF.

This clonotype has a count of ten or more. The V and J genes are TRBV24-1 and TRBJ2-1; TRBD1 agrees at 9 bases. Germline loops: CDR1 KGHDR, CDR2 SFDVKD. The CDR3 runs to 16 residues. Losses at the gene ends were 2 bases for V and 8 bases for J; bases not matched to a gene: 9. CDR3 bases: TGTGCCACCAGTGATTCCCCAAGAACAGGGGGCGATGAGCAGTTCTTC. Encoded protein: CATSDSPRTGGDEQFF.

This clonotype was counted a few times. CDR3 in DNA: TGCGCCAGCAGCCAGCAGGGCAACGGAGCTTTCTTT. This translates into CASSQQGNGAFF. The V and J genes are TRBV5-1 and TRBJ1-1, with D tentatively TRBD1 (5 bases). Germline V lookup: CDR1 SGHRS, CDR2 YFSETQ. This CDR3 has 12 residues. V lost 4 bases to trimming and J lost 10 bases, with 14 bases between them. Together with reference TRBV5-1 and TRBJ1-1, the CDR3 gives the full variable domain: KAGVTQTPRYLIKTRGQQVTLSCSPISGHRSVSWYQQTPGQGLQFLFEYFSETQRNKGNFPGRFSGRQFSNSRSEMNVSTLELGDSALYLCASSQQGNGAFFGQGTRLTVV.

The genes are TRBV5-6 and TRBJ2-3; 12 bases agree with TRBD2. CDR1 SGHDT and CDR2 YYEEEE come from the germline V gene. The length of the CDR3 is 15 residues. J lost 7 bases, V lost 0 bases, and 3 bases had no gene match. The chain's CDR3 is CASSLDLAGGNTQYF. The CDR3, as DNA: TGTGCCAGCAGCTTGGATCTAGCGGGGGGGAATACGCAGTATTTT.

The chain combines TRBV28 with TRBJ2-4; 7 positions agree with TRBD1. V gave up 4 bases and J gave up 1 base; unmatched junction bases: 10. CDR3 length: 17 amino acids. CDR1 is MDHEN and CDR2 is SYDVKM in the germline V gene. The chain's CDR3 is CASSSLRGPSAKNIQYF. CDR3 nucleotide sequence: TGTGCCAGCAGTTCCCTGAGGGGGCCTAGCGCCAAAAACATTCAGTACTTC.

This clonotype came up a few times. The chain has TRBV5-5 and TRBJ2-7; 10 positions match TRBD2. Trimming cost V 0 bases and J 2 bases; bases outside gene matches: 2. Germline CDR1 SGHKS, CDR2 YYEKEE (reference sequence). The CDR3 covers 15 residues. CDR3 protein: CASSLAGTSAYEQYF. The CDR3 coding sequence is TGTGCCAGCAGCTTGGCCGGGACTAGCGCCTACGAGCAGTACTTC. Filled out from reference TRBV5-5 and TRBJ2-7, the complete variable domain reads DAGVTQSPTHLIKTRGQQVTLRCSPISGHKSVSWYQQVLGQGPQFIFQYYEKEERGRGNFPDRFSARQFPNYSSELNVNALLLGDSALYLCASSLAGTSAYEQYFGPGTRLTVT.

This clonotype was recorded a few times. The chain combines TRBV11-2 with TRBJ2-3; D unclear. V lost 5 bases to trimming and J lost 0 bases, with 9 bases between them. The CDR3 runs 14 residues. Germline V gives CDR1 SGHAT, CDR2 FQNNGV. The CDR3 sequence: CASSEQHSTDTQYF. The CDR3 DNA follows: TGTGCCAGCAGCGAACAGCATAGCACAGATACGCAGTATTTT.

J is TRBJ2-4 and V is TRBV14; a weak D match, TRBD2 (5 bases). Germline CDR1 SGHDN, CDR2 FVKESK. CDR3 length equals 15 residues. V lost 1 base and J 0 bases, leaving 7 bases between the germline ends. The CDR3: CASSQGGLAKNIQYF. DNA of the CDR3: TGTGCCAGCAGCCAAGGAGGGCTAGCCAAAAACATTCAGTACTTC.

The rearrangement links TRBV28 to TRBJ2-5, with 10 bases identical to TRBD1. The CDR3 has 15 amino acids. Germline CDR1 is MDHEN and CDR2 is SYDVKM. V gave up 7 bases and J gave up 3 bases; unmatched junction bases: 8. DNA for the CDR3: TGTGCCAGCAAAAAGACAGGGGGCTTTAAAGAGACCCAGTACTTC. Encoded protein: CASKKTGGFKETQYF. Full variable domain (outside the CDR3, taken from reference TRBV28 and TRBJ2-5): DVKVTQSSRYLVKRTGEKVFLECVQDMDHENMFWYRQDPGLGLRLIYFSYDVKMKEKGDIPEGYSVSREKKERFSLILESASTNQTSMYLCASKKTGGFKETQYFGPGTRLLVL.

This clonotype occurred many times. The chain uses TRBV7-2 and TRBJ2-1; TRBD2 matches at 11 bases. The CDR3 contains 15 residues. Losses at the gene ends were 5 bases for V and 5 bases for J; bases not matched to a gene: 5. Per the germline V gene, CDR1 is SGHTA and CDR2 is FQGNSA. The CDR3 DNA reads TGTGCCAGCAGCGGGCTAGCGGGGGGTAACAATGAGCAGTTCTTC. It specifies CASSGLAGGNNEQFF.

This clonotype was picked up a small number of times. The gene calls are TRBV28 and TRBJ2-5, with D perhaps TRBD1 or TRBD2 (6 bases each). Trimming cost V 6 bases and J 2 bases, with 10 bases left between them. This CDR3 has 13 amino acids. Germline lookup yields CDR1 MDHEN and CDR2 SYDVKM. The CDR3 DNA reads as TGTGCCAGCAGGCGCGGGACACAAGAGACCCAGTACTTC. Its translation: CASRRGTQETQYF.

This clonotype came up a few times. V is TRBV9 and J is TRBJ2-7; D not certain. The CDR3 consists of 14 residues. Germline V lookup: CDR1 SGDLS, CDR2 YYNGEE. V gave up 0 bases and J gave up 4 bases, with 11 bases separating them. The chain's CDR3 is CASSVAYGPYEQYF. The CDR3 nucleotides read TGTGCCAGCAGCGTAGCATATGGACCTTACGAGCAGTACTTC.

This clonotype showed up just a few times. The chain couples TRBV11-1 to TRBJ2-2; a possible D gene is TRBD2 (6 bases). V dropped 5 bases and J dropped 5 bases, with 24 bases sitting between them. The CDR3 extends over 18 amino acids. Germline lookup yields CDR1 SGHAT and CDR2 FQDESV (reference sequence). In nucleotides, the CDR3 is TGTGCCAGCAGCCCCAGCGGGTCCGGGGCGTATGGGACCGGGGAGCTGTTTTTT. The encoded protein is CASSPSGSGAYGTGELFF.

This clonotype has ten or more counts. In DNA form, the CDR3 reads TGTGCCAGCAGACGACAGGAAAACTATGGCTACACCTTC. Translating it yields CASRRQENYGYTF. The J gene is TRBJ1-2, the V gene TRBV12-3 or TRBV12-4; D is perhaps TRBD1 (6 bases). The ends were cut back, 6 bases at V and 2 bases at J, with 10 bases in the middle. This CDR3 has 13 residues.

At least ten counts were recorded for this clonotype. The CDR3 loop reads CASSPGRANNSPLHF. As DNA, the CDR3 is TGTGCCAGCAGCCCCGGGAGGGCTAATAATTCACCCCTCCACTTT. This chain links TRBV7-2 with TRBJ1-6, with D unresolved. The CDR3 consists of 15 residues. Germline V CDR1 and CDR2: SGHTA, FQGNSA. The V gene lost 5 bases and the J gene lost 5 bases, with 13 bases spanning the gap. The full variable domain, rest sourced from reference TRBV7-2 and TRBJ1-6, is GAGVSQSPSNKVTEKGKDVELRCDPISGHTALYWYRQSLGQGLEFLIYFQGNSAPDKSGLPSDRFSAERTGGSVSTLTIQRTQQEDSAVYLCASSPGRANNSPLHFGNGTRLTVT.

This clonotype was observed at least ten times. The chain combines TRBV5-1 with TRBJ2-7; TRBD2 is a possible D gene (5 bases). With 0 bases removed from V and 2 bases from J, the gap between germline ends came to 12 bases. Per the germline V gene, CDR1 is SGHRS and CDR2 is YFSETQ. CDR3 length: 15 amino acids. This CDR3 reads CASSLVGGRTYEQYF. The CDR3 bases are TGCGCCAGCAGCTTGGTAGGAGGCAGGACCTACGAGCAGTACTTC.

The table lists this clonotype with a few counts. CDR3 nucleotide sequence: TGTGCCAGCAGTTTTTTCATAGCAGGCACCGGGGAGCTGTTTTTT. Its translation: CASSFFIAGTGELFF. The chain couples TRBV12-3 or TRBV12-4 to TRBJ2-2; D call uncertain. The V and J ends lost 3 bases and 4 bases respectively, with 12 bases between them. The CDR3 is 15 residues long.

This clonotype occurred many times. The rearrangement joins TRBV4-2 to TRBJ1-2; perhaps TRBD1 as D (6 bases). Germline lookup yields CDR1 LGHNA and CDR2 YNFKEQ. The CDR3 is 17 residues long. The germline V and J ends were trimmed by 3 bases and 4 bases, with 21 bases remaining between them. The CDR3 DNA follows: TGTGCCAGCAGCCAGTCCTGGGGGCTATGGGCGAGCTATGGCTACACCTTC. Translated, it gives CASSQSWGLWASYGYTF.

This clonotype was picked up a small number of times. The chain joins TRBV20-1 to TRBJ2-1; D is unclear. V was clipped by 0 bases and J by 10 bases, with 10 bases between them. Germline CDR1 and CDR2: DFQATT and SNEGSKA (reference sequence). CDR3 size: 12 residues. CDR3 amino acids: CSARDLIREQFF. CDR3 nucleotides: TGCAGTGCTAGAGATCTTATTCGGGAGCAGTTCTTC.

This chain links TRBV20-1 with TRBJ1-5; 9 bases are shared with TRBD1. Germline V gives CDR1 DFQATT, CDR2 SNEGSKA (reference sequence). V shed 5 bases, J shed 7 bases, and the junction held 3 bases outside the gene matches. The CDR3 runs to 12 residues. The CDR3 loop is CSAGDRDQPQHF. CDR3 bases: TGCAGTGCTGGGGACAGGGACCAGCCCCAGCATTTT.

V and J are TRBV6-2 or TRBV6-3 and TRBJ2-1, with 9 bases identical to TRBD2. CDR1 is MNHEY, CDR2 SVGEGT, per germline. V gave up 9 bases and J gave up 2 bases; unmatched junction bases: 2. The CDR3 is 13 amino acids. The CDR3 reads CASRLAAYNEQFF. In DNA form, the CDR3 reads TGTGCCAGTCGACTAGCGGCCTACAATGAGCAGTTCTTC.

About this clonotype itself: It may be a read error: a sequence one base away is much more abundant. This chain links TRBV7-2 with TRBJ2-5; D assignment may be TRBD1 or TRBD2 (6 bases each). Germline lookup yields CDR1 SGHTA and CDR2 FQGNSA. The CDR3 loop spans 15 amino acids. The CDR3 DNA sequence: TGTGCCAGCGGCTTAGGGGGGATTGTAGGAGAGACCCAGTACTTC. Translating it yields CASGLGGIVGETQYF.

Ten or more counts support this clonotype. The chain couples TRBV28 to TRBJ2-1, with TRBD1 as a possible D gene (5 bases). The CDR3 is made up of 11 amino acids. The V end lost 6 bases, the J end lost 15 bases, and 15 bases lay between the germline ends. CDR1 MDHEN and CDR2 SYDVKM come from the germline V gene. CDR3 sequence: CASRRGLEGFF. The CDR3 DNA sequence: TGTGCCAGCAGAAGGGGTCTCGAAGGGTTCTTC.